The 10 T cell receptor beta chains given below trace back to one sample, sequenced in a study of blood T cell repertoires in COVID-19. The method was immunoSEQ multiplex PCR; TCRdb's version includes in-frame clones alone and lacks a portion of them. The table includes almost 250,000 clones, around 90% detected once. The sequenced material came from PBMCs or T cells enriched from blood (not recorded which). The source is a woman between 50 and 59 years old who had recovered from COVID-19.

The table lists this clone with a few counts. V gene TRBV21-1 combines with J gene TRBJ1-6. TRBV21-1 is a pseudogene. The CDR3 sequence is 17 residues long. The CDR3 coding sequence is TGTGCCAGCAGCGCGCAAGCTACCGGGATCTATGGTTCACCCCTCCACTTT. It translates to CASSAQATGIYGSPLHF.

The V and J genes are TRBV19 and TRBJ1-5, with a tentative D call TRBD1 (5 bases). V lost 5 bases and J lost 5, with 13 bases in between. This CDR3 has 14 residues. Germline CDR1 reads LNHDA; CDR2 reads SQIVND (reference sequence). The CDR3 coding sequence is TGTGCCAGTAGTCGGGACTCCTCTTATCAGCCCCAGCATTTT. Translating gives CASSRDSSYQPQHF.

The genes are TRBV5-1 and TRBJ2-7, with 13 nucleotides matching TRBD2. The germline CDR1 and CDR2 sequences are SGHRS and YFSETQ. V was clipped by 5 bases and J by 3 bases; unmatched bases: 5. This CDR3 region has 15 residues. Here the CDR3 reads CASREGLAGLYEQYF. The CDR3 nucleotides are TGCGCCAGCAGGGAGGGACTAGCGGGACTCTACGAGCAGTACTTC.

Details on this clone: Additional DNA sequences in this sample encode the identical CDR3. The chain combines TRBV7-9 with TRBJ2-7, with D maybe TRBD2 (6 bases). CDR3 length equals 14 residues. V was pared by 3 bases and J by 1 base, with 10 bases between. From germline, CDR1 is SEHNR and CDR2 FQNEAQ (reference sequence). CDR3 coding DNA: TGTGCCAGCAGCTTGGGTCGGGGGTCCTACGAGCAGTACTTC. Encoded protein: CASSLGRGSYEQYF.

This clone was counted between two and nine times. The V and J genes are TRBV30 and TRBJ1-2; TRBD1 agrees at 9 bases. Per the germline V gene, CDR1 is GTSNPN and CDR2 is SVGIG (reference sequence). Trimming at V came to 7 bases and at J to 8 bases, leaving 17 bases not matched to a gene. There are 15 residues in the CDR3. This CDR3 is CASTLQDRGSGGYTF. The CDR3 nucleotides read TGTGCCTCAACTCTCCAGGACAGGGGCTCCGGGGGCTACACCTTC.

This chain joins TRBV24-1 and TRBJ2-6; maybe TRBD2 (5 bases). Trimming took off 4 bases at V and 12 bases at J, with 12 bases between the two ends. The CDR3 has 13 amino acids. In germline, CDR1 is KGHDR, CDR2 SFDVKD. Here the CDR3 DNA reads TGTGCCACCAGTGACCCGGGCCGGGGCGTCCTGACTTTC. This sequence encodes CATSDPGRGVLTF.

The chain combines TRBV6-5 with TRBJ1-3, with D possibly TRBD1 on 6 matching bases. This CDR3 has 14 residues. CDR1 and CDR2 (germline): MNHEY, SVGAGI. V was clipped by 4 bases and J by 4 bases, with 11 bases between them. As DNA, the CDR3 is TGTGCCAGCAGTTGGGGACAAGCGGGAAACACCATATATTTT. Translating gives CASSWGQAGNTIYF.

The V gene is TRBV28, the J gene TRBJ1-5; TRBD1 agrees at 8 bases. The CDR3 spans 15 residues. V trimming: 3 bases; J trimming: 2 bases; junction bases outside the gene matches: 3. Germline V gene data show CDR1 as MDHEN and CDR2 as SYDVKM. The DNA of the CDR3 is TGTGCCAGCAGTTTCCCAGGGGGCGGCAATCAGCCCCAGCATTTT. Translated: CASSFPGGGNQPQHF.

V gene TRBV5-6 combines with J gene TRBJ2-1; 10 bases align to TRBD1. CDR1 is SGHDT, CDR2 YYEEEE, per germline. CDR3 length equals 15 residues. With 4 bases clipped from V and 6 bases from J, the junction kept 7 bases outside the gene matches. The CDR3 is CASSTFRDRGNEQFF. As DNA, the CDR3 is TGTGCCAGCAGCACGTTTCGGGACAGGGGCAATGAGCAGTTCTTC.

The genes are TRBV3-1 (or the pseudogene TRBV3-2) and TRBJ1-5; D uncertain. V shed 3 bases and J shed 3 bases, with 9 bases lying between them. The CDR3 consists of 14 residues. CDR1 and CDR2 (germline): LGHDT, YNNKEL (reference sequence). As DNA, the CDR3 is TGTGCCAGCAGCCAGCGGGCAGCCAATCAGCCCCAGCATTTT. As protein: CASSQRAANQPQHF.